These 3 T cell receptor beta chains were all obtained from the same sample, sequenced in a study of T cell clones after liver transplantation. The table came from immunoSEQ multiplex PCR; TCRdb's copy has only in-frame clones and leaves some out. The sample comprises about 33,000 clones, around 95% of which are singletons, and about 24% rests with the top ten. The source material was CD8+ T cells from blood, sampled 12 months after liver transplant. The receptors were sampled from a human patient who received a liver transplant. T cells may partly derive from the graft donor.

The genes are TRBV7-6 and TRBJ2-2, with 12 bases identical to TRBD2. V lost 4 bases and J lost 5; bases outside the gene matches: 8. Germline CDR1 SGHVS, CDR2 FNYEAQ. This CDR3 is built from 17 residues. The CDR3 DNA is TGTGCCAGCAGCTCGCTGACTAGCGGGAGAGGGACCGGGGAGCTGTTTTTT. Its translation is CASSSLTSGRGTGELFF.

V and J are TRBV5-4 and TRBJ2-3; D perhaps matches TRBD2 (5 bases). The length of the CDR3 is 14 residues. Looked up from germline, CDR1 is SGHNT and CDR2 is YYREEE (reference sequence). The V gene lost 5 bases and the J gene lost 2 bases, with 12 bases spanning the gap. This CDR3 reads CASSSESPTDTQYF. The CDR3 DNA follows: TGTGCCAGCAGTAGCGAATCCCCCACAGATACGCAGTATTTT.

J is TRBJ2-1 and V is TRBV7-8; 13 bases fit TRBD2. The V gene's germline CDR1 is SGHVS and CDR2 FQNEAQ. This CDR3 region has 16 residues. V lost 4 bases to trimming and J lost 5 bases; unmatched junction nucleotides: 5. CDR3 sequence reads: CASSSQLAGGNNEQFF. CDR3 DNA sequence: TGTGCCAGCAGCTCGCAACTAGCGGGAGGGAACAATGAGCAGTTCTTC.